Given below is one T cell receptor (beta chain) in context. No antigen is known for it. The data belong to a study of cytomegalovirus exposure and HLA in healthy donors. The study, taken as a whole, reports: A later analysis linked a missense DCLRE1C variant to TCR beta V- and J-gene trimming.

Researchers ran the PCR with 60 Vbeta and 13 Jbeta primers. Method: immunoSEQ multiplex PCR; TCRdb's copy keeps in-frame clones and lacks some. The sample has approximately 170,000 clones, 73% seen once. The clonotype was recovered from a young woman in good health and CMV-seropositive. The sequenced material came from PBMCs.

Here the CDR3 DNA reads TGTGCCAGCAGCTTAGGGGGGAGGGGGAGGGTTGAGACCCAGTACTTC. Translating gives CASSLGGRGRVETQYF. The chain employs TRBV11-2 and TRBJ2-5, with a weak D call TRBD2 (7 bases). Trimming removed 1 base from V and 5 bases from J, with 17 bases in between. The germline V gene has CDR1 SGHAT and CDR2 FQNNGV. CDR3 length equals 16 residues.